The 26 T cell receptor beta chains reported below all come from one sample, sequenced in a study of OX40 agonist ivuxolimab in advanced cancers. Produced via immunoSEQ multiplex PCR; TCRdb's table is partial and in-frame only. The sample consists of about 8,300 clones, about 81% of them appearing once. The input for sequencing was CD4+ or CD8+ T cells sorted from blood, taken in a trial of the OX40 agonist ivuxolimab. The origin of the receptors is an adult with an advanced solid tumor such as melanoma, head and neck, liver or kidney cancer.

This clone occurred a few times. CDR3 loop: CASSDRDTGELFF. The CDR3 DNA follows: TGTGCCAGCAGTGACAGGGACACCGGGGAGCTGTTTTTT. This sequence joins TRBV6-4 and TRBJ2-2; D ambiguous. Germline V gene data show CDR1 as MRHNA and CDR2 as SNTAGT. The germline V and J ends were trimmed by 2 bases and 3 bases, with 4 bases remaining between them. This CDR3 has 13 amino acids.

The rearrangement uses TRBV9 and TRBJ2-2, with D unclear. The CDR3 runs 15 residues. Per the germline V gene, CDR1 is SGDLS and CDR2 is YYNGEE. Trimming pared 3 bases from V and 0 bases from J, leaving 9 bases between. The CDR3 nucleotides are TGTGCCAGCAGCGCGGATGCTTCGAACACCGGGGAGCTGTTTTTT. As protein: CASSADASNTGELFF.

The table lists this clone with a few counts. The chain couples TRBV4-1 to TRBJ1-1; D uncertain. Deletions cut 2 bases from V and 4 bases from J, with 8 bases between. CDR3 length: 13 residues. Looked up from germline, CDR1 is MGHRA and CDR2 is YSYEKL. In nucleotides, the CDR3 is TGCGCCAGCAGCCAAATTGGGGTCACTGAAGCTTTCTTT. It codes for CASSQIGVTEAFF.

The chain carries TRBV29-1 and TRBJ1-1; 7 positions agree with TRBD1. Trimming took 7 bases from V and 4 from J; bases not matched to a gene: 6. Germline CDR1 reads SQVTM; CDR2 reads ANQGSEA. The CDR3 runs 12 residues. The CDR3 protein is CSAETGTTEAFF. In DNA, the CDR3 is TGCAGCGCAGAGACAGGGACCACTGAAGCTTTCTTT.

The V call is TRBV18, the J call TRBJ2-1; D might be TRBD2 (7 bases). CDR1 and CDR2 from the germline V gene are KGHSH and LQKENI. Trimming left V 1 base short and J 4 bases short, with 17 bases between. CDR3 length equals 17 residues. The CDR3 loop reads CASSPLLGGPSYNEQFF. CDR3 sequence (DNA): TGTGCCAGCTCACCACTTCTCGGGGGGCCTAGTTACAATGAGCAGTTCTTC.

The rearrangement links TRBV5-1 to TRBJ2-7, with 10 bases identical to TRBD2. The germline gives CDR1 SGHRS, CDR2 YFSETQ. CDR3 size: 15 residues. Germline trimming cut 4 bases from V and 3 bases from J; bases unmatched to any gene: 7. The CDR3 here is CASSNPAGGGYEQYF. The DNA of the CDR3 is TGCGCCAGCAGCAACCCAGCGGGGGGGGGCTACGAGCAGTACTTC.

V usage is TRBV27 and J usage is TRBJ2-1, with D unresolved. The CDR3 sequence is 13 residues long. Germline V gene data show CDR1 as MNHEY and CDR2 as SMNVEV (reference sequence). The V end was cut by 4 bases, the J end by 0 bases, with 4 bases between. The CDR3 nucleotides read TGTGCCAGCAGTTCCCTCTCCTACAATGAGCAGTTCTTC. It codes for CASSSLSYNEQFF.

The chain combines TRBV4-1 with TRBJ2-2; the D gene is possibly TRBD2 (8 bases). V was shortened by 8 bases and J by 0 bases, with 13 bases between the two germline ends. Germline V gene sequence: CDR1 MGHRA, CDR2 YSYEKL. The CDR3 covers 15 residues. The CDR3 nucleotides read TGCGCCAGCCGGGAGGGGGCCACGAACACCGGGGAGCTGTTTTTT. The encoded protein is CASREGATNTGELFF.

This clone was seen only once. The chain couples TRBV5-6 to TRBJ2-2, with TRBD2 identical over 8 bases. Germline V gene data show CDR1 as SGHDT and CDR2 as YYEEEE. The CDR3 contains 16 residues. The trim removed 4 bases at V and 5 bases at J, leaving 10 bases unmatched. The CDR3 region is CASSPRDSGETGELFF. The DNA of the CDR3 is TGTGCCAGCAGCCCGAGGGATAGCGGGGAAACCGGGGAGCTGTTTTTT.

This rearrangement joins TRBV2 to TRBJ2-5; D is uncertain. Germline CDR1 and CDR2: SNHLY and FYNNEI. The CDR3 has 13 amino acids. V shed 3 bases and J shed 5 bases, with 10 bases lying between them. The CDR3: CASSDSMEETQYF. CDR3 DNA sequence: TGTGCCAGCAGTGATAGTATGGAGGAGACCCAGTACTTC.

This clone has just a few counts. This sequence joins TRBV13 and TRBJ2-1, with D perhaps matching TRBD1 (6 bases). V lost 1 base to trimming and J lost 6 bases, with 7 bases between them. The CDR3 covers 13 residues. Per the germline V gene, CDR1 is PRHDT and CDR2 is FYEKMQ (reference sequence). The CDR3 region has the DNA TGTGCCAGCAGCTTAGACAGGGTCAATGAGCAGTTCTTC. This encodes CASSLDRVNEQFF.

The chain carries TRBV4-2 and TRBJ2-7; D gene ambiguous. Germline CDR1 reads LGHNA; CDR2 reads YNFKEQ. Between the trimmed V and J ends, which lost 0 bases and 3 bases, there was a span of 6 bases. This CDR3 has 13 residues. Here the CDR3 DNA reads TGTGCCAGCAGCCAAGATCTTCACTACGAGCAGTACTTC. It is translated as CASSQDLHYEQYF.

The chain combines TRBV29-1 with TRBJ2-1; 7 positions match TRBD1. Germline trimming cut 5 bases from V and 6 bases from J; bases unmatched to any gene: 7. Germline lookup yields CDR1 SQVTM and CDR2 ANQGSEA. The CDR3 sequence is 13 residues long. The CDR3 region has the DNA TGCAGCGTTCAAGGGGGACAGTTCAATGAGCAGTTCTTC. Its protein product is CSVQGGQFNEQFF.

The chain links TRBV7-9 to TRBJ2-7, with D possibly matching TRBD1 (5 bases). The CDR3 is 14 residues long. Between the trimmed V and J ends, which lost 7 bases and 6 bases, there was a span of 19 bases. CDR1 and CDR2 (germline): SEHNR, FQNEAQ (reference sequence). The CDR3 nucleotides read TGTGCCAGCACCATGGCCCAGGACAAAGGCGAGCAGTACTTC. As protein: CASTMAQDKGEQYF.

The CDR3 nucleotides are TGCAGCGTTTTGGGGGGACTAGCCTACGAGCAGTACTTC. Amino acid sequence: CSVLGGLAYEQYF. The V gene is TRBV29-1, the J gene TRBJ2-7; TRBD2 aligns across 8 bases. With 5 bases clipped from V and 2 bases from J, the junction kept 5 bases outside the gene matches. CDR3 length equals 13 residues. Per the germline V gene, CDR1 is SQVTM and CDR2 is ANQGSEA.

This rearrangement joins TRBV19 to TRBJ2-3, with D unclear. CDR3 length equals 14 residues. CDR1 and CDR2 from the germline V gene are LNHDA and SQIVND (reference sequence). Between the trimmed V and J ends, which lost 5 bases and 0 bases, there was a span of 9 bases. The CDR3 coding sequence is TGTGCCAGTAGTTTGTACTCTAGCACAGATACGCAGTATTTT. Its translation: CASSLYSSTDTQYF.

The chain recombines TRBV7-9 with TRBJ2-3, with D perhaps matching TRBD1 or TRBD2 (5 bases each). Trimming took off 3 bases at V and 2 bases at J, with 12 bases between the two ends. The CDR3 covers 15 residues. The germline gives CDR1 SEHNR, CDR2 FQNEAQ (reference sequence). The CDR3 region has the DNA TGTGCCAGCAGCTTCAGGGACCCCACCACAGATACGCAGTATTTT. It yields the protein CASSFRDPTTDTQYF.

CDR3 in DNA: TGTGCCAGCAGGTACCGCACTGAAGCTTTCTTT. Protein product: CASRYRTEAFF. The chain combines TRBV7-9 with TRBJ1-1, with D unclear. V was clipped by 6 bases and J by 4 bases, with 6 bases between them. The CDR3 has 11 amino acids. Germline V gene sequence: CDR1 SEHNR, CDR2 FQNEAQ (reference sequence).

This rearrangement joins TRBV2 to TRBJ2-4, with 9 bases lining up with TRBD1. Germline V gene data show CDR1 as SNHLY and CDR2 as FYNNEI. The CDR3 contains 16 residues. V trimming: 7 bases; J trimming: 0 bases; junction bases outside the gene matches: 7. The CDR3 DNA is TGTGCCAGCACCCGGGCGGGACAGGGAGCCAAAAACATTCAGTACTTC. Residues: CASTRAGQGAKNIQYF.

This clone has only a few counts. This CDR3 is also generated by other DNA sequences in the sample. The CDR3 nucleotides are TGTGCCAGCAGTTTCGGCGGGTCGGACGGCTACACCTTC. This gives the protein CASSFGGSDGYTF. The chain has TRBV27 and TRBJ1-2; D is unclear. The CDR3 length is 13 residues. The germline V gene has CDR1 MNHEY and CDR2 SMNVEV (reference sequence). The V end was cut by 3 bases, the J end by 8 bases, with 13 bases between.

This CDR3 reads CASSLSMGQGYEQYF. The DNA of the CDR3 is TGTGCCAGCAGTTTATCTATGGGACAGGGTTACGAGCAGTACTTC. The V gene is TRBV27, the J gene TRBJ2-7, with 9 bases aligning to TRBD1. After removal of 0 bases from V and 4 bases from J, the junction contained 4 bases not matched to a gene. The germline gives CDR1 MNHEY, CDR2 SMNVEV (reference sequence). This CDR3 is built from 15 residues.

The J gene is TRBJ2-6, the V gene TRBV12-1; the table calls TRBD1, which could not be checked here. TRBV12-1 constitutes a pseudogene. The CDR3 sequence is 18 residues long. The CDR3 DNA follows: TGTGCCAGCAGCAGCAAGGATGTAGGACAAAGTCGGGCCAACGTCCTGACTTTC. Translated: CASSSKDVGQSRANVLTF.

V is TRBV14 and J is TRBJ2-7; D remains unclear. The CDR3 has 15 amino acids. Trimming stripped 0 bases from V and 2 bases from J, with 11 bases between. Germline CDR1 and CDR2: SGHDN and FVKESK. This chain's CDR3 is CASSQDEAIPYEQYF. CDR3 coding DNA: TGTGCCAGCAGCCAAGATGAGGCTATCCCCTACGAGCAGTACTTC.

In its sample, this clone ranks as medium-sized. The chain uses TRBV18 and TRBJ2-2; TRBD1 agrees at 10 bases. Germline assignment: CDR1 KGHSH and CDR2 LQKENI. This CDR3 comprises 15 residues. V was pared by 5 bases and J by 3 bases, with 3 bases of the junction left unmatched. CDR3 sequence reads: CASSSGTGDTGELFF. CDR3 coding DNA: TGTGCCAGCTCATCCGGGACAGGGGACACCGGGGAGCTGTTTTTT. Drawing the rest from reference TRBV18 and TRBJ2-2, the complete variable domain is NAGVMQNPRHLVRRRGQEARLRCSPMKGHSHVYWYRQLPEEGLKFMVYLQKENIIDESGMPKERFSAEFPKEGPSILRIQQVVRGDSAAYFCASSSGTGDTGELFFGEGSRLTVL.

The CDR3 region is CASSIVGQPSYGYTF. In DNA, the CDR3 is TGTGCCAGTAGTATTGTGGGGCAGCCGTCCTATGGCTACACCTTC. The chain employs TRBV19 and TRBJ1-2; perhaps TRBD1 as D (5 bases). V was trimmed by 3 bases and J by 4 bases, leaving 15 bases between them. This CDR3 is built from 15 residues. Germline V CDR1 and CDR2: LNHDA, SQIVND (reference sequence).

The rearrangement joins TRBV5-1 to TRBJ2-5; 7 bases match TRBD2. The CDR3 runs 15 residues. The ends lost 4 bases at V and 1 base at J; junction bases unmatched: 7. The germline gives CDR1 SGHRS, CDR2 YFSETQ. The CDR3 loop is CASSPRSGIQETQYF. The CDR3 DNA reads TGCGCCAGCAGCCCGAGAAGCGGGATCCAAGAGACCCAGTACTTC.